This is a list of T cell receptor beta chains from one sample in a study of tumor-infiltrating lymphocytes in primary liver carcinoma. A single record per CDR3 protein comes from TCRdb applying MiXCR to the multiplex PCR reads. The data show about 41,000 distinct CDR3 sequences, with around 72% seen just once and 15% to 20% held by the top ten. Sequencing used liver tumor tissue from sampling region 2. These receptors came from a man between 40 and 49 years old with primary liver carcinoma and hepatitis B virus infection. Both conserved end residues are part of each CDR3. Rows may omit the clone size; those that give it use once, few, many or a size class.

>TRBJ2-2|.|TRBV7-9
CASSDRVVGELFF
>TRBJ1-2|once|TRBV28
CESSRQGVEGYTF
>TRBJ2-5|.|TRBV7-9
CASSRERVEETQYF
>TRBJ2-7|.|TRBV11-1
CASKGKRSYVQYF
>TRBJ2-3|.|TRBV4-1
CVSSNGRGGTDTQYF
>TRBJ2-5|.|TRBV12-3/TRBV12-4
CVSSLLQEAQYF
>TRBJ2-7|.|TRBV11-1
CGSGGKRSYEHYF
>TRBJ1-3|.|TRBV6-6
CASSYESIIYF
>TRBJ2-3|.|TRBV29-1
CSVSGTEASVTQYF
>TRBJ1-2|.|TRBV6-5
CTRSPQGAVGYTF
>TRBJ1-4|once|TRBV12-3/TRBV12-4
CASSVSGVSEKLFF
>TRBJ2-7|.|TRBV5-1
CASSLTSGWYEQYF
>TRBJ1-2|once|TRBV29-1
CSVQSGGAYGHTF
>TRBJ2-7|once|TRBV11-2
CVSSSSRKSYEQYF
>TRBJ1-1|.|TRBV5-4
CVSSLKGGTTEVFF
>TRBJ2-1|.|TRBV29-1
CSGAGGPLNDQFF
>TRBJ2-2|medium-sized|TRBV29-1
CSVDTQGNTGELFF
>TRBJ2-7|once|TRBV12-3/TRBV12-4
CASRFSAHEQYF